This T cell receptor (beta chain) was captured in a study of identical twins. The CDR3 is 16 amino acids. Unmatched junction bases numbered 8, after V lost 4 bases and J lost 5 bases. Germline CDR1 and CDR2: SGHRS and YFSETQ. This clonotype was recorded many times. As yet, its antigen is unknown. A universal primer site was added by template switching, and unique molecular identifiers were carried by the cDNA. TCRdb reanalysed the 5' RACE reads using MiXCR and keeps one entry per CDR3 protein. The data show about 660,000 distinct CDR3 sequences, roughly 8% seen once. Healthy Caucasians, and only they, were the donors. Overall study findings and caveats: Out-of-frame TCR alpha sharing observed in monozygotic twins exceeded model estimates. The conclusions drew on cross-sectional statistical analysis instead of tracking the same donors.

These data also featured in a second study, about yellow fever vaccine responses in identical twins.

The V call is TRBV5-1, the J call TRBJ2-2; TRBD1 agrees at 10 bases. This clonotype originated in a woman aged 18 to 35 in good health. The sequenced sample consisted of PBMCs. CDR3 coding DNA: TGCGCCAGCAGCCAGCGAGGACAGGGGGGGACCGGGGAGCTGTTTTTT. Residues: CASSQRGQGGTGELFF.